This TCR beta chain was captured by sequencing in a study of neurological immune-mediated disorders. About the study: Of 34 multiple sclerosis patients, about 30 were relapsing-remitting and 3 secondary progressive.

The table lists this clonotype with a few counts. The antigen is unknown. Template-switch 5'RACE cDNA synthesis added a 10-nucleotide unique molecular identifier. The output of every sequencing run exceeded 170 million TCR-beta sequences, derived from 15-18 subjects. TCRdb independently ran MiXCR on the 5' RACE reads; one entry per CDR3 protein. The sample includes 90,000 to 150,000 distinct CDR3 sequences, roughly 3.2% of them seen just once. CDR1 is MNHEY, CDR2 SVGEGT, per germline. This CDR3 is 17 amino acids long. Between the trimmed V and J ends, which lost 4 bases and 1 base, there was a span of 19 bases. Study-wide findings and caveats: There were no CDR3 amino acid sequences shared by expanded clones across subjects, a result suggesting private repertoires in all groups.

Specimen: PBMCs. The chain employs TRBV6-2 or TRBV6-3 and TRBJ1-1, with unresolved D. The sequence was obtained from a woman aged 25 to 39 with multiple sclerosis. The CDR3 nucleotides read TGTGCCAGCAGTTTCCGGACCCCTCCGGGTCCGAACACTGAAGCTTTCTTT. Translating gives CASSFRTPPGPNTEAFF.